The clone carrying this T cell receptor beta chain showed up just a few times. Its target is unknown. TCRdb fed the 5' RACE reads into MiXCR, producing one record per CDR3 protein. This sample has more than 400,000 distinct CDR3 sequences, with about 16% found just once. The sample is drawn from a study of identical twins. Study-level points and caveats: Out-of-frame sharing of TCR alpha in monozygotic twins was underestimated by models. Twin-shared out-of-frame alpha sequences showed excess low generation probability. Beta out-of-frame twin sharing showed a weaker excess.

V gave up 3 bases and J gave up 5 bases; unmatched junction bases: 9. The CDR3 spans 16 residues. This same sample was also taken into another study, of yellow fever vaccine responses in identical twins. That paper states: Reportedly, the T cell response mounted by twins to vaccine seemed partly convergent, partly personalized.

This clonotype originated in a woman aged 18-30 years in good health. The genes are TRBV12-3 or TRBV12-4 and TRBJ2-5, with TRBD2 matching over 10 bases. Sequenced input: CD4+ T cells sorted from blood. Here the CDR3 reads CASSFGLAGEGETQYF. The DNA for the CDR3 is TGTGCCAGCAGTTTCGGTCTAGCGGGGGAGGGGGAGACCCAGTACTTC.